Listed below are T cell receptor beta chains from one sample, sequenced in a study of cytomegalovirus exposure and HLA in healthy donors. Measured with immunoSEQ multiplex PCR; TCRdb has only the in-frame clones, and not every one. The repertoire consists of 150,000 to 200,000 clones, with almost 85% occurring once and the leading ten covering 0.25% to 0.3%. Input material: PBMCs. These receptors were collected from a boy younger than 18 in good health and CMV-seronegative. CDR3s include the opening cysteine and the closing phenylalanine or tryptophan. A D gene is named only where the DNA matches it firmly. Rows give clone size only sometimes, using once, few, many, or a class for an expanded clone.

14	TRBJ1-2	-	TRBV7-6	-	CASSLPYGLGGYTF	TGTGCCAGCAGCTTACCGTATGGGCTGGGCGGCTACACCTTC
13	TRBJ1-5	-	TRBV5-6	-	CASSLGAHQPQHF	TGTGCCAGCAGCTTGGGGGCGCATCAGCCCCAGCATTTT
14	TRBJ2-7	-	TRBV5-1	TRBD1	CASSTSTGTYEQYF	TGCGCCAGCAGCACCTCGACAGGGACCTACGAGCAGTACTTC
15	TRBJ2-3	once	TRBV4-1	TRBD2	CASSQAPGGRDTQYF	TGCGCCAGCAGCCAAGCTCCGGGGGGGCGGGATACGCAGTATTTT
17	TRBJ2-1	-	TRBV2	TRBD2	CASSARLAGTSYNEQFF	TGTGCCAGCAGTGCCCGACTAGCGGGTACATCCTACAATGAGCAGTTCTTC
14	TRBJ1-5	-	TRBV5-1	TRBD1	CASSLTGVDQPQHF	TGCGCCAGCAGCTTGACAGGGGTAGACCAGCCCCAGCATTTT
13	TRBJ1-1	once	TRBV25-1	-	CASSDSGNTEAFF	TGTGCCAGCAGTGACTCGGGGAACACTGAAGCTTTCTTT
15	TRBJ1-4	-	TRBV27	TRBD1	CASSSPRDRGEKLFF	TGTGCCAGCAGTTCCCCCCGGGACAGGGGCGAAAAACTGTTTTTT
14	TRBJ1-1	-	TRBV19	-	CASQRVRENTEAFF	TGTGCCAGCCAGAGAGTCAGGGAGAACACTGAAGCTTTCTTT
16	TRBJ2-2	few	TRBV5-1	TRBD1	CASSSSTGWYSGELFF	TGCGCCAGCAGCTCCTCGACAGGGTGGTATAGCGGGGAGCTGTTTTTT
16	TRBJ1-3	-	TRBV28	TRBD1	CASSFPQGAGGNTIYF	TGTGCCAGCAGTTTTCCTCAGGGGGCGGGTGGAAACACCATATATTTT
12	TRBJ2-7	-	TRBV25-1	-	CATRDTPNEQYF	TGTGCCACCAGAGACACTCCCAACGAGCAGTACTTC
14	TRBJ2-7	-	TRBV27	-	CASSLSTSSYEQYF	TGTGCCAGCAGTCTCTCGACTAGCTCCTACGAGCAGTACTTC
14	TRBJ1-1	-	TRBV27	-	CASSFEPRNTEAFF	TGTGCCAGCAGTTTTGAACCGAGGAACACTGAAGCTTTCTTT
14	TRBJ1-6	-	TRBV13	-	CASSFDRKKSPLHF	TGTGCCAGCAGCTTTGACAGAAAGAAATCACCCCTCCACTTT
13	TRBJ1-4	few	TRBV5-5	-	CASSFSSSEKLFF	TGTGCCAGCAGCTTTTCCTCGAGTGAAAAACTGTTTTTT
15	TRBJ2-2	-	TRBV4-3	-	CASSHPLPNTGELFF	TGCGCCAGCAGCCACCCACTTCCGAACACCGGGGAGCTGTTTTTT
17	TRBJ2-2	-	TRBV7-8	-	CASSLRAGQRVNGELFF	TGTGCCAGCAGCCTTAGGGCGGGACAGCGAGTAAACGGGGAGCTGTTTTTT
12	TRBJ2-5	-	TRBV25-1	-	CASSGLVGAQYF	TGTGCCAGCAGTGGACTTGTAGGTGCCCAGTACTTC
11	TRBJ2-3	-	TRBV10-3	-	CATLLLDTQYF	TGTGCCACCCTACTTTTAGATACGCAGTATTTT
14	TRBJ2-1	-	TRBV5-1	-	CASSLETRTNEQFF	TGCGCCAGCAGCTTGGAAACTAGGACCAATGAGCAGTTCTTC
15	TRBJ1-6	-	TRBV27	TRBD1	CASSQGVGYNSPLHF	TGTGCCAGCAGTCAGGGGGTTGGCTATAATTCACCCCTCCACTTT
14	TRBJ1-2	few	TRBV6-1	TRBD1	CASSVRNRGQGYTF	TGTGCCAGCAGTGTACGTAACAGGGGGCAGGGCTACACCTTC
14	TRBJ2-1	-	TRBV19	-	CASSIDRRRSEQFF	TGTGCCAGTAGTATAGATCGGAGGCGGAGTGAGCAGTTCTTC
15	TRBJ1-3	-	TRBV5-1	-	CASSLWPDFGNTIYF	TGCGCCAGCAGCTTGTGGCCAGATTTTGGAAACACCATATATTTT
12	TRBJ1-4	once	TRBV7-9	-	CAVTDTNEKLFF	TGTGCCGTGACAGACACAAATGAAAAACTGTTTTTT
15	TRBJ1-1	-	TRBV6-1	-	CASSDSGRANTEAFF	TGTGCCAGCAGTGATTCAGGGCGAGCGAACACTGAAGCTTTCTTT
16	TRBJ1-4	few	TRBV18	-	CASSPRHPATNEKLFF	TGTGCCAGCTCACCTCGCCATCCGGCAACTAATGAAAAACTGTTTTTT
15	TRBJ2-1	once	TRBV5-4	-	CASSLSGPLYNEQFF	TGTGCCAGCAGCCTAAGCGGGCCTCTATACAATGAGCAGTTCTTC